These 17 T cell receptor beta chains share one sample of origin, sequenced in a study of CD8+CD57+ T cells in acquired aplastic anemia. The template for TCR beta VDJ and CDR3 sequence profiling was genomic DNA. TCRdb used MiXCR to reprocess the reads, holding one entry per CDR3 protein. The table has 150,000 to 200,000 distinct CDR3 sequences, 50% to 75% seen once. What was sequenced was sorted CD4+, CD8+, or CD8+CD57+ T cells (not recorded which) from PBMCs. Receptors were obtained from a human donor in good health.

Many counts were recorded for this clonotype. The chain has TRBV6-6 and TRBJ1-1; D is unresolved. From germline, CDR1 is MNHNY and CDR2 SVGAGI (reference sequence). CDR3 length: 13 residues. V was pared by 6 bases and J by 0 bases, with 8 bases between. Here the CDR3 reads CASRRSVNTEAFF. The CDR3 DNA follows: TGTGCCAGCAGGCGCTCAGTGAACACTGAAGCTTTCTTT.

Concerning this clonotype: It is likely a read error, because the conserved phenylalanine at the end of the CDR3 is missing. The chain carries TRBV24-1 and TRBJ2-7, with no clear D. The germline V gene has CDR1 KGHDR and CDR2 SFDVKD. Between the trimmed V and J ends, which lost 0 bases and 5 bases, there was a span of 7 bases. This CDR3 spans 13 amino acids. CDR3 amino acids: CATSDLTSDEQYS. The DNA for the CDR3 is TGTGCCACCAGTGATTTGACAAGCGACGAGCAGTACTCC.

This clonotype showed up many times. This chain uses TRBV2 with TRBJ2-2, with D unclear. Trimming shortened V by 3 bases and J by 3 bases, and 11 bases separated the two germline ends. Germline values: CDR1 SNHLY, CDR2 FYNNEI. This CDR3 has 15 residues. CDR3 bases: TGTGCCAGCAGTGAGTGGCTAGAGGACACCGGGGAGCTGTTTTTT. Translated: CASSEWLEDTGELFF. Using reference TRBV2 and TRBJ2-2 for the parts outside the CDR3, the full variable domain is EPEVTQTPSHQVTQMGQEVILRCVPISNHLYFYWYRQILGQKVEFLVSFYNNEISEKSEIFDDQFSVERPDGSNFTLKIRSTKLEDSAMYFCASSEWLEDTGELFFGEGSRLTVL.

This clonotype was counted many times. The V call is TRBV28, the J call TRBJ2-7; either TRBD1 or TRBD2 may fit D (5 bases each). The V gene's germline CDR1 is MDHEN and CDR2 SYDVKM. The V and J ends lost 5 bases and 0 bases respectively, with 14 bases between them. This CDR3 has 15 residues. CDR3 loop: CASSQFGASSYEQYF. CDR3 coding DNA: TGTGCCAGCAGTCAATTCGGGGCTAGCTCCTACGAGCAGTACTTC. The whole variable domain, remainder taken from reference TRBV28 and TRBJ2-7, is DVKVTQSSRYLVKRTGEKVFLECVQDMDHENMFWYRQDPGLGLRLIYFSYDVKMKEKGDIPEGYSVSREKKERFSLILESASTNQTSMYLCASSQFGASSYEQYFGPGTRLTVT.

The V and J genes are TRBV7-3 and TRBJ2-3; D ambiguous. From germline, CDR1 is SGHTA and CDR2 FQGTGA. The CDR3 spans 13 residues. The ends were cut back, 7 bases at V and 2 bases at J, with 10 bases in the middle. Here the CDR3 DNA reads TGTGCCAGCACCCTTGGACCCACAGATACGCAGTATTTT. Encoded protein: CASTLGPTDTQYF. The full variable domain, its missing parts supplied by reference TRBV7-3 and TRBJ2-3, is GAGVSQTPSNKVTEKGKYVELRCDPISGHTALYWYRQSLGQGPEFLIYFQGTGAADDSGLPNDRFFAVRPEGSVSTLKIQRTERGDSAVYLCASTLGPTDTQYFGPGTRLTVL.

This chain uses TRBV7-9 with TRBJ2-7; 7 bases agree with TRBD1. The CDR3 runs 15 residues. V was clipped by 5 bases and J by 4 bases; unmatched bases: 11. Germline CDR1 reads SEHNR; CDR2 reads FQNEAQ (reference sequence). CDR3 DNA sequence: TGTGCCAGCAGCACTCGACAGGGTATGCCTTACGAGCAGTACTTC. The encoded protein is CASSTRQGMPYEQYF.

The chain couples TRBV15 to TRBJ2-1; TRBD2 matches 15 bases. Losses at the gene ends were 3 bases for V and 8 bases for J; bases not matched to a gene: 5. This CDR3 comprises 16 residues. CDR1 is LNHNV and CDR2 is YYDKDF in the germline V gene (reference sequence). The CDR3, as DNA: TGTGCCACCAGCAGGGGACTAGCGGGAGGCCCCCATGAGCAGTTCTTC. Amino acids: CATSRGLAGGPHEQFF.

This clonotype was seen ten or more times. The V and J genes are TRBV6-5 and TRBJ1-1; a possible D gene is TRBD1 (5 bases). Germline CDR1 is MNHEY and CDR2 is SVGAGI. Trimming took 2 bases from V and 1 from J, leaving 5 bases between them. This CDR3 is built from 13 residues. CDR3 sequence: CASSYGGNTEAFF. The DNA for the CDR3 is TGTGCCAGCAGTTACGGGGGGAACACTGAAGCTTTCTTT.

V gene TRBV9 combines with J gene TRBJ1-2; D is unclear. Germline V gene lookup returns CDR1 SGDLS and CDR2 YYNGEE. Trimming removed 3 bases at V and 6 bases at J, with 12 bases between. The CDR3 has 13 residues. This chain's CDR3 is CASSDGDLDGYTF. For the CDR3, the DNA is TGTGCCAGCAGCGATGGGGATCTGGATGGCTACACCTTC.

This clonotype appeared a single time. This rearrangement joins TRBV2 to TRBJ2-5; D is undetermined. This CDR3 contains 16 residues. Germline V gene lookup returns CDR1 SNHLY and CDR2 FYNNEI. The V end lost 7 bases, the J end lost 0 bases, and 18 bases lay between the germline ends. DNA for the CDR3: TGTGCCAGCACCGAAGGGCTAGGAGAGTACCAAGAGACCCAGTACTTC. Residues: CASTEGLGEYQETQYF.

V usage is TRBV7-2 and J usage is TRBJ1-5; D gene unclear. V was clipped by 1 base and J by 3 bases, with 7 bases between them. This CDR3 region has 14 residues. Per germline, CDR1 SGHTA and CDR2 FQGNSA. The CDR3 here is CASSLGVLNQPQHF. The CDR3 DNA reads TGTGCCAGCAGCTTAGGTGTACTCAATCAGCCCCAGCATTTT.

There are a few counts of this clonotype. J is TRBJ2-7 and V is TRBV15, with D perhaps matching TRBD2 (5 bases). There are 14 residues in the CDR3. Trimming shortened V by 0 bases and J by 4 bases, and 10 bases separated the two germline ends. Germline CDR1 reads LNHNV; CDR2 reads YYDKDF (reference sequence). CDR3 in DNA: TGTGCCACCAGCAGAGATCTGGGGAGTTACGAGCAGTACTTC. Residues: CATSRDLGSYEQYF.

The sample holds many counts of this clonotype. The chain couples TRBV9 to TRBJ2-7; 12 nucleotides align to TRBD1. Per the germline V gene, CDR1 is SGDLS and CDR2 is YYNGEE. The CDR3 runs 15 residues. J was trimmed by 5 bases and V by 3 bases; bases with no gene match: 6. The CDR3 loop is CASSAGTGGYHEQYF. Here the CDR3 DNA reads TGTGCCAGCAGCGCCGGGACAGGGGGCTACCACGAGCAGTACTTC.

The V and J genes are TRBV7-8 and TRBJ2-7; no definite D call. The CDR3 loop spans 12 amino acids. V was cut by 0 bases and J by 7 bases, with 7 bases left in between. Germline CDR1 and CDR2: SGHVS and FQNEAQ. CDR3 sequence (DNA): TGTGCCAGCAGCTTAGCTTTATCTGAGCAGTACTTC. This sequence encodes CASSLALSEQYF.

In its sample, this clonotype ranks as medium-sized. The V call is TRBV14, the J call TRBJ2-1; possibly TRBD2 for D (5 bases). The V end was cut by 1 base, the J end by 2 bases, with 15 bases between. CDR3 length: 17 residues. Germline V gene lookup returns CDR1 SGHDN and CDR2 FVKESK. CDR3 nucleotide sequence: TGTGCCAGCAGCCAAGGCCTTGGAGGTTGGACCTACAATGAGCAGTTCTTC. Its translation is CASSQGLGGWTYNEQFF.

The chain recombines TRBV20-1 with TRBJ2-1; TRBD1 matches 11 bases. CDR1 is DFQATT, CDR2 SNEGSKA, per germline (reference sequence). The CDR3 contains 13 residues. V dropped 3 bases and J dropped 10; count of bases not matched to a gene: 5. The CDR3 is CSASGQGAVEQFF. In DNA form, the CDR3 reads TGCAGTGCTAGTGGACAGGGGGCGGTCGAGCAGTTCTTC.

The CDR3 DNA is TGCAGTGGGAGGGGGACAGGGGAATACTATAGCTATGGCTACACCTTC. Its protein product is CSGRGTGEYYSYGYTF. The chain combines TRBV20-1 with TRBJ1-2; TRBD1 aligns across 10 bases. Germline values: CDR1 DFQATT, CDR2 SNEGSKA (reference sequence). The V and J ends lost 7 bases and 4 bases, in that order; junction bases with no gene match: 15. This CDR3 region has 16 residues.